These 30 T cell receptor beta chains were sequenced from one sample in a study of OX40 agonist ivuxolimab in advanced cancers. Assay: immunoSEQ multiplex PCR; the TCRdb copy retains only in-frame clones and omits some. This sample has about 80,000 clones, with around 83% found just once. The specimen comprised CD4+ or CD8+ T cells sorted from blood, sampled in a trial of the OX40 agonist ivuxolimab. These receptors were obtained from an adult with an advanced solid tumor such as melanoma, head and neck, liver or kidney cancer.

J is TRBJ1-2 and V is TRBV9; perhaps TRBD1 as D (6 bases). Germline CDR1 reads SGDLS; CDR2 reads YYNGEE. The V gene lost 2 bases and the J gene lost 0 bases, with 14 bases spanning the gap. The CDR3 spans 16 residues. The CDR3 reads CASSVGGLNSNYGYTF. For the CDR3, the DNA is TGTGCCAGCAGCGTCGGGGGGCTGAATTCTAACTATGGCTACACCTTC.

The V and J genes are TRBV19 and TRBJ1-4; D is ambiguous. The CDR3 consists of 15 residues. Germline V gene lookup returns CDR1 LNHDA and CDR2 SQIVND (reference sequence). V gave up 3 bases and J gave up 2 bases, with 10 bases separating them. CDR3 sequence (DNA): TGTGCCAGTAGTATGCAGGCCAAGACTAATGAAAAACTGTTTTTT. Protein sequence: CASSMQAKTNEKLFF.

The chain employs TRBV19 and TRBJ1-3; maybe TRBD1 (6 bases). The CDR3 totals 13 residues. Germline CDR1 and CDR2: LNHDA and SQIVND (reference sequence). The ends were cut back, 4 bases at V and 2 bases at J, with 6 bases in the middle. For the CDR3, the DNA is TGTGCCAGTAGTACAGGGGCTGGAAACACCATATATTTT. Amino acids: CASSTGAGNTIYF. The whole variable domain, remainder taken from reference TRBV19 and TRBJ1-3, is DGGITQSPKYLFRKEGQNVTLSCEQNLNHDAMYWYRQDPGQGLRLIYYSQIVNDFQKGDIAEGYSVSREKKESFPLTVTSAQKNPTAFYLCASSTGAGNTIYFGEGSWLTVV.

The gene calls are TRBV6-5 and TRBJ2-7; possible D gene TRBD1, 5 bases. The CDR3 is 12 amino acids. The V end was cut by 6 bases, the J end by 3 bases, with 9 bases between. Germline V lookup: CDR1 MNHEY, CDR2 SVGAGI. For the CDR3, the DNA is TGTGCCAGCAGGCAGGGCATCTACGAGCAGTACTTC. Amino acids: CASRQGIYEQYF.

In nucleotides, the CDR3 is TGTGCTAGTGGTTTGGTGATTGGCAGGGACCACGAGCAGTACTTC. Its protein product is CASGLVIGRDHEQYF. The chain is built from TRBV12-5 and TRBJ2-7; D assignment may be TRBD1 or TRBD2 (5 bases each). Deletions cut 0 bases from V and 5 bases from J, with 14 bases between. The germline CDR1 and CDR2 sequences are LGHNT and FRNRAP. This CDR3 is built from 15 residues. Using reference TRBV12-5 and TRBJ2-7 for the parts outside the CDR3, the full variable domain is DARVTQTPRHKVTEMGQEVTMRCQPILGHNTVFWYRQTMMQGLELLAYFRNRAPLDDSGMPKDRFSAEMPDATLATLKIQPSEPRDSAVYFCASGLVIGRDHEQYFGPGTRLTVT.

The chain is built from TRBV6-6 and TRBJ2-7; perhaps TRBD1 as D (5 bases). Germline CDR1 and CDR2: MNHNY and SVGAGI (reference sequence). Trimming pared 2 bases from V and 6 bases from J, leaving 8 bases between. The CDR3 has 12 amino acids. The CDR3 loop is CASSYLRAEQYF. CDR3 nucleotide sequence: TGTGCCAGCAGTTACCTCAGGGCCGAGCAGTACTTC.

The chain joins TRBV19 to TRBJ2-2; weak D call: TRBD1 (7 bases). The V gene lost 5 bases and the J gene lost 4 bases, with 17 bases spanning the gap. Germline V gene lookup returns CDR1 LNHDA and CDR2 SQIVND (reference sequence). The CDR3 runs 16 residues. This CDR3 reads CASSWAAGQRTGELFF. The CDR3, as DNA: TGTGCCAGTAGTTGGGCCGCGGGACAGCGCACCGGGGAGCTGTTTTTT.

The rearrangement uses TRBV27 and TRBJ2-7; TRBD1 matches at 9 bases. The ends lost 5 bases at V and 3 bases at J; junction bases unmatched: 8. The germline CDR1 and CDR2 sequences are MNHEY and SMNVEV (reference sequence). This CDR3 spans 15 amino acids. This CDR3 is CASSTMRTGVYEQYF. Written as DNA, the CDR3 is TGTGCCAGCAGTACCATGAGGACAGGGGTCTACGAGCAGTACTTC.

J is TRBJ2-1 and V is TRBV9; D gene ambiguous. Germline V CDR1 and CDR2: SGDLS, YYNGEE. The V gene lost 0 bases and the J gene lost 8 bases, with 3 bases spanning the gap. This CDR3 has 11 amino acids. This CDR3 is CASSVDDEQFF. The CDR3 DNA reads as TGTGCCAGCAGCGTAGATGATGAGCAGTTCTTC.

The V and J genes are TRBV9 and TRBJ2-5, with 7 bases identical to TRBD2. Germline lookup yields CDR1 SGDLS and CDR2 YYNGEE. CDR3 size: 17 residues. V was pared by 2 bases and J by 2 bases, with 12 bases of the junction left unmatched. CDR3: CASSVGVEAGRQETQYF. As DNA, the CDR3 is TGTGCCAGCAGCGTGGGGGTCGAAGCGGGGAGACAAGAGACCCAGTACTTC.

The J gene is TRBJ2-3, the V gene TRBV5-1; tentative D call: TRBD1 (6 bases). Trimming removed 0 bases from V and 4 bases from J, with 9 bases in between. Germline-derived CDR1 and CDR2 are SGHRS and YFSETQ. This CDR3 has 14 amino acids. DNA of the CDR3: TGCGCCAGCAGCTTGGTGACAGGCCCAGATACGCAGTATTTT. Its protein product is CASSLVTGPDTQYF.

This rearrangement joins TRBV19 to TRBJ1-1, with D possibly being TRBD1 (6 bases). This CDR3 is built from 15 residues. The V and J ends lost 5 bases and 1 base respectively, with 14 bases between them. Germline CDR1 LNHDA, CDR2 SQIVND (reference sequence). The CDR3 loop is CASSPNRVENTEAFF. The CDR3 nucleotides read TGTGCCAGTAGTCCAAACAGGGTGGAGAACACTGAAGCTTTCTTT.

The J gene is TRBJ2-2, the V gene TRBV6-5; 7 bases agree with TRBD1. CDR1 MNHEY and CDR2 SVGAGI come from the germline V gene. Losses at the gene ends were 5 bases for V and 6 bases for J; bases not matched to a gene: 9. The CDR3 runs 15 residues. The CDR3: CASSNEGAIPGELFF. CDR3 sequence (DNA): TGTGCCAGCAGTAACGAGGGGGCAATCCCCGGGGAGCTGTTTTTT.

DNA for the CDR3: TGTGCCTGGAGTGGTGGGGGACAGACCAAAAACATTCAGTACTTC. This translates into CAWSGGGQTKNIQYF. The chain couples TRBV30 to TRBJ2-4, with 7 positions matching TRBD1. The V gene end was trimmed by 1 base and the J gene end by 2 bases; junction bases not matched to a gene: 5. Germline V gene lookup returns CDR1 GTSNPN and CDR2 SVGIG (reference sequence). The CDR3 has 15 amino acids.

The chain is built from TRBV7-6 and TRBJ1-6, with D perhaps matching TRBD1 (6 bases). V lost 5 bases and J lost 7, with 9 bases in between. Germline CDR1 and CDR2: SGHVS and FNYEAQ. CDR3 length: 13 amino acids. In DNA, the CDR3 is TGTGCCAGCAGCCCTCAGGGGAATTCACCCCTCCACTTT. Amino acids: CASSPQGNSPLHF.

The chain is built from TRBV4-2 and TRBJ2-5; 7 bases are shared with TRBD2. Trimming at V came to 0 bases and at J to 5 bases, leaving 21 bases not matched to a gene. From germline, CDR1 is LGHNA and CDR2 YNFKEQ. The CDR3 is 20 residues long. This CDR3 is CASSQEGRVGSAGVGETQYF. Here the CDR3 DNA reads TGTGCCAGCAGCCAAGAGGGTAGAGTGGGTTCGGCGGGAGTAGGGGAGACCCAGTACTTC.

J is TRBJ1-6 and V is TRBV4-2; a weak D match, TRBD1 (5 bases). This CDR3 is built from 15 residues. Germline V gene lookup returns CDR1 LGHNA and CDR2 YNFKEQ. V was trimmed by 0 bases and J by 7 bases, leaving 10 bases between them. The CDR3, as DNA: TGTGCCAGCAGCCAAGAGGCGGGGGACAATTCACCCCTCCACTTT. Residues: CASSQEAGDNSPLHF.

This chain links TRBV27 with TRBJ2-5, with D unclear. Germline values: CDR1 MNHEY, CDR2 SMNVEV (reference sequence). Trimming shortened V by 5 bases and J by 5 bases, and 12 bases separated the two germline ends. The CDR3 totals 13 residues. The CDR3 nucleotides are TGTGCCAGCAGTACCCCTTTAGGGGAGACCCAGTACTTC. The encoded protein is CASSTPLGETQYF.

V and J are TRBV4-1 and TRBJ2-3; 14 positions agree with TRBD2. Germline V lookup: CDR1 MGHRA, CDR2 YSYEKL. The CDR3 covers 16 residues. The V gene end was trimmed by 4 bases and the J gene end by 5 bases; junction bases not matched to a gene: 5. The CDR3 coding sequence is TGCGCCAGCAGCCGGGGACTAGCGGGGGCGAAAGATACGCAGTATTTT. Translating gives CASSRGLAGAKDTQYF.

The gene calls are TRBV7-9 and TRBJ1-2; D call uncertain. Germline V gene sequence: CDR1 SEHNR, CDR2 FQNEAQ (reference sequence). The V and J ends lost 0 bases and 7 bases respectively, with 12 bases between them. The CDR3 length is 14 residues. CDR3 coding DNA: TGTGCCAGCAGCTTAGCCACAGCAGCGGGTGGCTACACCTTC. The encoded protein is CASSLATAAGGYTF.

V usage is TRBV19 and J usage is TRBJ2-3; D not resolved. V was trimmed by 1 base and J by 4 bases, leaving 3 bases between them. The CDR3 length is 12 residues. Germline lookup yields CDR1 LNHDA and CDR2 SQIVND (reference sequence). This CDR3 is CASSIAADTQYF. In DNA, the CDR3 is TGTGCCAGTAGTATAGCCGCAGATACGCAGTATTTT. Using reference TRBV19 and TRBJ2-3 for the parts outside the CDR3, the full variable domain is DGGITQSPKYLFRKEGQNVTLSCEQNLNHDAMYWYRQDPGQGLRLIYYSQIVNDFQKGDIAEGYSVSREKKESFPLTVTSAQKNPTAFYLCASSIAADTQYFGPGTRLTVL.

The gene calls are TRBV4-3 and TRBJ2-3; D may be TRBD2 (6 bases). The CDR3 totals 16 residues. Trimming shortened V by 0 bases and J by 1 base, and 11 bases separated the two germline ends. From germline, CDR1 is LGHNA and CDR2 YSLEER. The CDR3 loop is CASSQDRQRGTDTQYF. The CDR3 DNA follows: TGCGCCAGCAGCCAAGATAGGCAGCGGGGCACAGATACGCAGTATTTT.

This chain joins TRBV7-3 and TRBJ2-5; TRBD1 or TRBD2 may be the D gene (6 bases each). The CDR3 spans 14 residues. V lost 5 bases to trimming and J lost 6 bases, with 16 bases between them. CDR1 is SGHTA, CDR2 FQGTGA, per germline. CDR3 sequence: CASSLGGAEKTQYF. The CDR3 bases are TGTGCCAGCAGCCTCGGGGGCGCCGAAAAGACCCAGTACTTC. Full variable domain (missing parts from reference TRBV7-3 and TRBJ2-5): GAGVSQTPSNKVTEKGKYVELRCDPISGHTALYWYRQSLGQGPEFLIYFQGTGAADDSGLPNDRFFAVRPEGSVSTLKIQRTERGDSAVYLCASSLGGAEKTQYFGPGTRLLVL.

This clone appeared a few times. This chain links TRBV2 with TRBJ2-2; maybe TRBD1 (6 bases). Trimming cost V 4 bases and J 1 base, with 10 bases left between them. There are 15 residues in the CDR3. Germline CDR1 reads SNHLY; CDR2 reads FYNNEI. The CDR3: CASSGQVRNTGELFF. The CDR3 coding sequence is TGTGCCAGCAGTGGACAGGTGCGGAACACCGGGGAGCTGTTTTTT.

This clone was recorded only once. The chain joins TRBV5-1 to TRBJ1-3, with TRBD1 as a possible D gene (6 bases). This CDR3 has 14 residues. The V end lost 3 bases, the J end lost 4 bases, and 11 bases lay between the germline ends. Germline-derived CDR1 and CDR2 are SGHRS and YFSETQ. The CDR3 nucleotides are TGCGCCAGCAGCTCGGGCGGGACAGGAAACACCATATATTTT. It yields the protein CASSSGGTGNTIYF.

This chain links TRBV6-1 with TRBJ2-5, with TRBD2 matching 7 bases. The CDR3 spans 15 residues. From germline, CDR1 is MNHNS and CDR2 SASEGT. J gave up 4 bases and V 6 bases, and 11 bases lay outside the gene matches. The CDR3 region has the DNA TGTGCCAGCAGGGGGGATGATGGGGAGGGAGAGACCCAGTACTTC. This gives the protein CASRGDDGEGETQYF.

The chain has TRBV29-1 and TRBJ2-2; D uncertain. The CDR3 extends over 11 amino acids. V was clipped by 5 bases and J by 13 bases, with 14 bases between them. Per germline, CDR1 SQVTM and CDR2 ANQGSEA. CDR3 nucleotides: TGCAGCGTTTTTTTATACGGTGGGCTGTTTTTT. Its translation is CSVFLYGGLFF.

This clone was recorded a few times. V and J are TRBV7-6 and TRBJ2-7, with D maybe TRBD1 (5 bases). Germline loops: CDR1 SGHVS, CDR2 FNYEAQ. CDR3 length: 13 residues. The V gene lost 4 bases and the J gene lost 6 bases, with 13 bases spanning the gap. CDR3 DNA sequence: TGTGCCAGCAGCTACTCAGGGTCGGGCGAGCAGTACTTC. Protein sequence: CASSYSGSGEQYF.

This chain links TRBV7-6 with TRBJ2-7; TRBD2 aligns across 8 bases. V dropped 3 bases and J dropped 7; count of bases not matched to a gene: 14. From germline, CDR1 is SGHVS and CDR2 FNYEAQ. This CDR3 is 16 amino acids long. CDR3 region: CASSLAVGGGNREQYF. CDR3 DNA sequence: TGTGCCAGCAGCTTGGCGGTCGGGGGGGGAAATCGTGAGCAGTACTTC.

This clone has a handful of counts. The chain carries TRBV11-3 and TRBJ2-1; 7 nucleotides line up with TRBD2. Germline V gene sequence: CDR1 SGHNT, CDR2 YENEEA. The CDR3 totals 14 residues. V trimming: 3 bases; J trimming: 6 bases; junction bases outside the gene matches: 5. This CDR3 is CASSLQPSGNEQFF. CDR3 sequence (DNA): TGTGCCAGCAGCTTGCAACCTAGCGGCAATGAGCAGTTCTTC.